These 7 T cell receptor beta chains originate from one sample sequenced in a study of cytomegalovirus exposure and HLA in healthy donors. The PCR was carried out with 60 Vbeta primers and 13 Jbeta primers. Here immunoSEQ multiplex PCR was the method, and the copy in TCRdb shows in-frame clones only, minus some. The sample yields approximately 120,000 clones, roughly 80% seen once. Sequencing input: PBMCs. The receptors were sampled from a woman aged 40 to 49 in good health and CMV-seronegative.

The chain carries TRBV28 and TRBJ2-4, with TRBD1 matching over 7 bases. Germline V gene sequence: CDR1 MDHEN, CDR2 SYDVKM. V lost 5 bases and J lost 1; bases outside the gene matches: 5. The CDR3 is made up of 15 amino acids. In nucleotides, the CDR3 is TGTGCCAGCAGTCCAGGGGGTGTTGCCAAAAACATTCAGTACTTC. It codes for CASSPGGVAKNIQYF. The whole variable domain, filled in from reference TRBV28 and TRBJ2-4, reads DVKVTQSSRYLVKRTGEKVFLECVQDMDHENMFWYRQDPGLGLRLIYFSYDVKMKEKGDIPEGYSVSREKKERFSLILESASTNQTSMYLCASSPGGVAKNIQYFGAGTRLSVL.

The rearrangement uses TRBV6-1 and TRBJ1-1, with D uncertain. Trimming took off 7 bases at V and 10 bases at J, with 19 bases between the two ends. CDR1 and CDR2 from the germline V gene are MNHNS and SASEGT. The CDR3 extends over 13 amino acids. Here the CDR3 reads CASTFEEGLGAFF. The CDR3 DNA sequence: TGTGCCAGCACCTTTGAGGAGGGTCTAGGAGCTTTCTTT.

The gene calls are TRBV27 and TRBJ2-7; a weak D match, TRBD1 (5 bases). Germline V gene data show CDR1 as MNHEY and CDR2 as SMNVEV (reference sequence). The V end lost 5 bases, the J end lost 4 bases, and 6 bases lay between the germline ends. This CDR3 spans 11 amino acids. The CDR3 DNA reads TGTGCCAGCAGTCCAGGGTACGAGCAGTACTTC. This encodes CASSPGYEQYF.

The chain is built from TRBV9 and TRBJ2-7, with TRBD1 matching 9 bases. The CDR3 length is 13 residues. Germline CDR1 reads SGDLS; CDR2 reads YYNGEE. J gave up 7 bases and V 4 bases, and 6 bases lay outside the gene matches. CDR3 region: CASSTGGLGEQYF. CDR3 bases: TGTGCCAGCAGCACAGGGGGCTTGGGGGAGCAGTACTTC.

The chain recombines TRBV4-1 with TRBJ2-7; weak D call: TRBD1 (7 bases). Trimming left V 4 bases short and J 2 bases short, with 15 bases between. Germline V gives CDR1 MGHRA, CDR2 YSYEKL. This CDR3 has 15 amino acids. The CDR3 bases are TGCGCCAGCAGCCTCGGGGGACAGTCGACCTACGAGCAGTACTTC. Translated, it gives CASSLGGQSTYEQYF.

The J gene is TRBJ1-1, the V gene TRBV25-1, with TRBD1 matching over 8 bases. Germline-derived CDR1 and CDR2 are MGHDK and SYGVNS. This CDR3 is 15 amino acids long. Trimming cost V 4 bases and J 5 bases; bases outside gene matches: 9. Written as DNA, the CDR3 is TGTGCCAGCAGTGCCGTGACAGGGGACGGGACTGAAGCTTTCTTT. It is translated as CASSAVTGDGTEAFF. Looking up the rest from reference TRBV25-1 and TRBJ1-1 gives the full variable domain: EADIYQTPRYLVIGTGKKITLECSQTMGHDKMYWYQQDPGMELHLIHYSYGVNSTEKGDLSSESTVSRIRTEHFPLTLESARPSHTSQYLCASSAVTGDGTEAFFGQGTRLTVV.

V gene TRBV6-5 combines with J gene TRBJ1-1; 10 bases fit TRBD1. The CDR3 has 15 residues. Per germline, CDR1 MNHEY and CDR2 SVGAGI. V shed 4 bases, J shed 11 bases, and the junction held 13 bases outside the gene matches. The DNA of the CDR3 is TGTGCCAGCAGTTGGAACCCCGGGACAGGGGACAGGGCTTTCTTT. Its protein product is CASSWNPGTGDRAFF.